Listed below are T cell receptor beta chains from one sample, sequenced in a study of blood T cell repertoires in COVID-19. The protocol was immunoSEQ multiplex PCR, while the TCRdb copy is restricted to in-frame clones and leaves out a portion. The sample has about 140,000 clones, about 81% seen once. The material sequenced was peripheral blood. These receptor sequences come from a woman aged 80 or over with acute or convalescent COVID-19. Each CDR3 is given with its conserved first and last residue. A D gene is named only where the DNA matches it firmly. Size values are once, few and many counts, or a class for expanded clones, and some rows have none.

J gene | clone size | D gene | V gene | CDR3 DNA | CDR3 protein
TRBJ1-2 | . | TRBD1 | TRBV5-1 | TGCGCCAGCAGCTTCGCCTTACAGGGGATTGAAAACTATGGCTACACCTTC | CASSFALQGIENYGYTF
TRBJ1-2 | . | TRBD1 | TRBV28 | TGTGCCAGCAGTTCGGACAGGGGTACGAACTATGGCTACACCTTC | CASSSDRGTNYGYTF
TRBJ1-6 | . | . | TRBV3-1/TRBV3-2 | TGTGCCAGCACTAGTAGGAATTCACCCCTCCACTTT | CASTSRNSPLHF
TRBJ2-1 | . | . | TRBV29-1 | TGCAGCACCCGGACAGAAACCTACAATGAGCAGTTCTTC | CSTRTETYNEQFF
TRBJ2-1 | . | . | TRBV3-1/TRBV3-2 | TGTGCCAGCAGCCAAGGGTCTAGTGGTGTTTACTACAATGAGCAGTTCTTC | CASSQGSSGVYYNEQFF
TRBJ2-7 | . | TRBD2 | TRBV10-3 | TGTGCCATCAGTGGGCAAGCGGGAGAGCCTAACGAGCAGTACTTC | CAISGQAGEPNEQYF
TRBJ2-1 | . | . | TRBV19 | TGTGCCAGTAGTATTGTTCGGGGGGCCGCGCTCCCGGGGTTCTTC | CASSIVRGAALPGFF
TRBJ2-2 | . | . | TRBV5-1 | TGCGCCAGCAGCCAACAGGGCGCCGGGGAGCTGTTTTTT | CASSQQGAGELFF
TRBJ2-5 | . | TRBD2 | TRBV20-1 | TGCAGTGCTAGTCAATTTAGCGGGTACTGGGGGACCCAGTACTTC | CSASQFSGYWGTQYF
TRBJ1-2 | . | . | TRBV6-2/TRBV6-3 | TGTGCCAGCAGTTACTCGACAGTCTATGGCTACACCTTC | CASSYSTVYGYTF
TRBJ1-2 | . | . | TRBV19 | TGTGCCAGTAGTATAGACGCGGGGGCGAGGGTTTTATATGGCTACACCTTC | CASSIDAGARVLYGYTF
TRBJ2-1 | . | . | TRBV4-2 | TGTGCCAGCAGCCAAGGGGTGGTTCTCGACAGATACAATGAGCAGTTCTTC | CASSQGVVLDRYNEQFF
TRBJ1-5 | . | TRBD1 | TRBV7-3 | TGTGCCAGCAGCTTAGTGACAGGGGTCGCCCTTTGGCAGCCCCAGCATTTT | CASSLVTGVALWQPQHF
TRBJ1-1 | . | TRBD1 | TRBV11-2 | TGTGCCAGCAGCCTAGACAGGGACACTGAAGCTTTCTTT | CASSLDRDTEAFF
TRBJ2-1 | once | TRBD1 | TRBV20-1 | TGCAGTGCTAGTTTATCCGGGACAGGGATGAAGTTCTTC | CSASLSGTGMKFF
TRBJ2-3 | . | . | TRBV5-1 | TGCGCCAGCAGCTTGGGAGGGTATCCAGATACGCAGTATTTT | CASSLGGYPDTQYF
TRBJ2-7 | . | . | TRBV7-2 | TGTGCCAGCAGCCAGGACACGAAGTACGAGCAGTACTTC | CASSQDTKYEQYF
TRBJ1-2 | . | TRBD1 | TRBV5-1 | TGCGCCAGCAGCTTGGCCCGGGACAGGGAGGAGGACTACGGCTACACCTTC | CASSLARDREEDYGYTF